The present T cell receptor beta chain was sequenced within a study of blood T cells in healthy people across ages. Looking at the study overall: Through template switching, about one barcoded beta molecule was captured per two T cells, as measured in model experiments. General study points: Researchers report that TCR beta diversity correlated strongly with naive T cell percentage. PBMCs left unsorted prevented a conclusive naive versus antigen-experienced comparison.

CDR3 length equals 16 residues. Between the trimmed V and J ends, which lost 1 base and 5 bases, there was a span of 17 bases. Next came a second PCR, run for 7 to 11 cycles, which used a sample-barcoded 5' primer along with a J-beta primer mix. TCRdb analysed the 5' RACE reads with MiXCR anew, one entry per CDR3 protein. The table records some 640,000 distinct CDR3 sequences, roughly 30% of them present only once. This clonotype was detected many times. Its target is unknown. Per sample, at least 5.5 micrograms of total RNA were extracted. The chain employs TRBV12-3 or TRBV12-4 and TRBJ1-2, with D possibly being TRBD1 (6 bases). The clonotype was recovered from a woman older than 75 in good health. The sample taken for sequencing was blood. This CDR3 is CASSLDPGQILYGYTF. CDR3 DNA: TGTGCCAGCAGTTTAGACCCCGGACAGATCTTATATGGCTACACCTTC.